This T cell receptor (beta chain) appears in the sequencing data of a study of T cell responses to AZD1222 COVID-19 vaccine. This table comes from immunoSEQ multiplex PCR, and its TCRdb copy is limited to in-frame clones, with some not included. The sample includes 90,000 to 110,000 clones, over 75% of them seen just once. Details on this clone: Its specificity is not known.

Study-wide results and limits: Repertoires in all cases were sampled only once the peak T cell response had passed. Females outnumbered males among donors, who were mostly white British; clonal diversity was possibly underestimated. Nearly half of spike-specific TCRs reportedly target unmutated variant regions.

Germline CDR1 is SGHRS and CDR2 is YFSETQ. This CDR3 has 15 residues. The V and J ends lost 0 bases and 2 bases, in that order; junction bases with no gene match: 2. This chain links TRBV5-1 with TRBJ2-1; 7 bases fit TRBD2. The sequence came from an adult who received the AZD1222 COVID-19 vaccine. The sequencing here drew on peripheral blood, taken 28 days after the second AZD1222 dose. Written as DNA, the CDR3 is TGCGCCAGCAGCTTGGCGCTAGCGGCCTACAATGAGCAGTTCTTC. This translates into CASSLALAAYNEQFF.